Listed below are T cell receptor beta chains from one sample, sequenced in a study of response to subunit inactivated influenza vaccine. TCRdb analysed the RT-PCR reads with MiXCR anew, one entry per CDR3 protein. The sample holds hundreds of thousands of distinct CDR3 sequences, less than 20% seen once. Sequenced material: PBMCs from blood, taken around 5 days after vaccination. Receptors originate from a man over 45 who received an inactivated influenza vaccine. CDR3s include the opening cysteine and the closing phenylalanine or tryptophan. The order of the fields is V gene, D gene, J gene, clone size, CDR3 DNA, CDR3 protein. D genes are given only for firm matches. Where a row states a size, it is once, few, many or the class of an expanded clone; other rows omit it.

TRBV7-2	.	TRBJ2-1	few	TGTGCCAGCAGCTTAGCAGGGGTTACCTACAATGAGCAGTTCTTC	CASSLAGVTYNEQFF
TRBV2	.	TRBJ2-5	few	TGTGCCAGCAGTGAGGGGACGGAAGAGACCCAGTACTTC	CASSEGTEETQYF
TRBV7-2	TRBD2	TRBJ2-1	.	TGTGCCAGCAGCTCCCTAGCGGGACAGCAGTTCTTC	CASSSLAGQQFF
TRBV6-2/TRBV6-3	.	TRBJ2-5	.	TGTGCCAGCAGAAGCAGGGGGGTTGAGACCCAGTACTTC	CASRSRGVETQYF
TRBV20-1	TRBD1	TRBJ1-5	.	TGCAGTGCTAGAAGCCGGGACAGGGTGGGTCAGCCCCAGCATTTT	CSARSRDRVGQPQHF
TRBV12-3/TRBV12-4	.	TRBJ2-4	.	TGTGCCAGCAGTCCGAGCAGACCCAGCCTTAGCATTCAGTACTTC	CASSPSRPSLSIQYF
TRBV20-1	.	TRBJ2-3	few	TGCAGTGCTAGAGTCCCCCGGGCCTACACAGATACGCAGTATTTT	CSARVPRAYTDTQYF
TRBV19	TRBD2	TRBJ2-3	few	TGTGCCAGTAGTACCGTAGCGGGAGAGTGGGTTACGCAGTATTTT	CASSTVAGEWVTQYF
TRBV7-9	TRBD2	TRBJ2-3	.	TGTGCCAGCAGCAAGCCGGGACCCCGGGGGGGGGATACGCAGTATTTT	CASSKPGPRGGDTQYF
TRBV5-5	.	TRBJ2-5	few	TGTGCCAGCAGCTTGATGGCGGGACCCCAAGAGACCCAGTACTTC	CASSLMAGPQETQYF
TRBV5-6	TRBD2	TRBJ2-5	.	TGTGCCAGCAGCTTCCTAGCGGGGATCGAGACCCAGTACTTC	CASSFLAGIETQYF
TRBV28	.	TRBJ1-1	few	TGTGCCATCGGACCTTTCACTGAAGCTTTCTTT	CAIGPFTEAFF
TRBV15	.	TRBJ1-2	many	TGTGCCACCAGCAGGACACCAGGTTCCAGCTATGGCTACACCTTC	CATSRTPGSSYGYTF
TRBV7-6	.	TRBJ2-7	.	TGTGCCAGCAGCTTAGGTCTGGGTTTTCCCTACGAGCAGTACTTC	CASSLGLGFPYEQYF
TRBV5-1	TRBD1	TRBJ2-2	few	TGCGCCAGCAGCTCCGGACAGGGAGGACTAACCGGGGAGCTGTTTTTT	CASSSGQGGLTGELFF
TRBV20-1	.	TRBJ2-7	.	TGCAGTGCTAGCGGGTCCCAAATCGAGCAGTACTTC	CSASGSQIEQYF
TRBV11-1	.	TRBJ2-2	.	TGTGCCAGCAGCTTAGCTATATGGGCAGGTTCGAACACCGGGGAGCTGTTTTTT	CASSLAIWAGSNTGELFF
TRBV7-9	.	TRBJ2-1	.	TGTGCCAGCAGCTTACTGGGAAACAATGAGCAGTTCTTC	CASSLLGNNEQFF
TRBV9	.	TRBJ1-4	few	TGTGCCAGCAGCGTTGGTCAGGGGACAACTAATGAAAAACTGTTTTTT	CASSVGQGTTNEKLFF
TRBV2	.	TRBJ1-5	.	TGTGCCAGCATGTTGGGAGGGAATCAGCCCCAGCATTTT	CASMLGGNQPQHF
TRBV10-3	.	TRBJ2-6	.	TGTGCCATCAGTGAGTGGTTTTCTGGGGCCAACGTCCTGACTTTC	CAISEWFSGANVLTF
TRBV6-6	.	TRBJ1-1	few	TGTGCCAGCAGTACCACAAACACTGAAGCTTTCTTT	CASSTTNTEAFF
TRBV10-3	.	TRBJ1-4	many	TGTGCCATCAGTGGACAGGTGGAAGAAAAACTGTTTTTT	CAISGQVEEKLFF
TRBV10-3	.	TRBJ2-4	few	TGTGCCATCAGTGAGTCTTCGGGGAACATTCAGTACTTC	CAISESSGNIQYF
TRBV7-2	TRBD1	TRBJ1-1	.	TGTGCCAGCAGCTCAATGCCAGGGGGATATGAAGCTTTCTTT	CASSSMPGGYEAFF
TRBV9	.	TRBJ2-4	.	TGTGCCAGCAGCGTAGAGGGGGGACAGGCCAAAAACATTCAGTACTTC	CASSVEGGQAKNIQYF
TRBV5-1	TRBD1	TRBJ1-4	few	TGCGCCAGCAGCTTGGAGGACAGGTCAAATGAAAAACTGTTTTTT	CASSLEDRSNEKLFF
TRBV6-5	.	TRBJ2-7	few	TGTGCCAGCAGGTCGGATTACGAGCAGTACTTC	CASRSDYEQYF
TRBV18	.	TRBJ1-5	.	TGTGCCAGCTCACCGGGGAATAACAATCAGCCCCAGCATTTT	CASSPGNNNQPQHF
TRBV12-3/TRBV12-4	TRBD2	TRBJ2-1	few	TGTGCCAGCAGTTTCGTCCTAGCGGCCCACAATGAGCAGTTCTTC	CASSFVLAAHNEQFF
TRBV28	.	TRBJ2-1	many	TGTGCCAGCAAAGACAGTGGGTACAATGAGCAGTTCTTC	CASKDSGYNEQFF
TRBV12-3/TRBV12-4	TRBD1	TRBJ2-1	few	TGTGCCAGCAGCTCCCAACAGGGGCCCCCTCCCTACAATGAGCAGTTCTTC	CASSSQQGPPPYNEQFF
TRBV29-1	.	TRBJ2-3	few	TGCAGCGTTGATCCGGGACTCACAGATACGCAGTATTTT	CSVDPGLTDTQYF
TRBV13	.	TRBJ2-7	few	TGTGCCAGCAGCCCACGTGAGGGGCCGAACTCCTACGAGCAGTACTTC	CASSPREGPNSYEQYF
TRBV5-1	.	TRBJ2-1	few	TGCGCCAGCAGCCCCGGACAGGAGGGTATCAATGAGCAGTTCTTC	CASSPGQEGINEQFF
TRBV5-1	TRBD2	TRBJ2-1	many	TGCGCCAGCAGCGTAGGGACTAGCGAGCATGAGCAGTTCTTC	CASSVGTSEHEQFF
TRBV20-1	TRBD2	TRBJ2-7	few	TGCAGTGCCCCACCGGGTAGCGGGGTTCTCGAGCAGTACTTC	CSAPPGSGVLEQYF
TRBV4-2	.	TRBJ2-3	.	TGTGCCAGCAGCCAAGTTGGTGGATTCACAGATACGCAGTATTTT	CASSQVGGFTDTQYF
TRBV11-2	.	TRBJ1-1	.	TGTGCCAGCAGCCCACGAGCCGGGAACACTGAAGCTTTCTTT	CASSPRAGNTEAFF
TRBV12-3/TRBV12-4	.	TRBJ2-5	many	TGTGCCAGCAGTTTCGGTGTGAAAGAGACCCAGTACTTC	CASSFGVKETQYF
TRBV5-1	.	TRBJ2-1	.	TGCGCCAGCAGCGCCACAGGTCATGAGCAGTTCTTC	CASSATGHEQFF
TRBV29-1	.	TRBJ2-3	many	TGCAGCGTTGAAACCTCTAGCACAGATACGCAGTATTTT	CSVETSSTDTQYF
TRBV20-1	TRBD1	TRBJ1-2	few	TGCAGTGCGACTCGGGGGGGCCAGGGGGACTCCTATGGCTACACCTTC	CSATRGGQGDSYGYTF
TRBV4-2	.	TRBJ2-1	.	TGTGCCAGCAGCCACCGAGGTAATAGCGCCAACAATGAGCAGTTCTTC	CASSHRGNSANNEQFF
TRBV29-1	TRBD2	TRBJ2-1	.	TGCAGCGTTAGACTAGCGGGAGGGTACAATGAGCAGTTCTTC	CSVRLAGGYNEQFF
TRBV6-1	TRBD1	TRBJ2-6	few	TGTGCCAGCAGGAGAGACAGGGCTAGCTCTGGGGCCAACGTCCTGACTTTC	CASRRDRASSGANVLTF
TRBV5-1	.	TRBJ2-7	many	TGCGCCAGCAGCTTGGCACGGTCCGGCGAGCAGTACTTC	CASSLARSGEQYF
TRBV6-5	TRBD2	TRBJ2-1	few	TGTGCCAGCAGAACCGCGGGGGATGAGCAGTTCTTC	CASRTAGDEQFF
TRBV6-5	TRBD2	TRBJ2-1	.	TGTGCCAGCAGTTCCCGATTAGCGGGGATCTACAATGAGCAGTTCTTC	CASSSRLAGIYNEQFF
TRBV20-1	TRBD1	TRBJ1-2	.	TGCAGTGCGGGGACAGGGGGAGTTGGCTATGGCTACACCTTC	CSAGTGGVGYGYTF
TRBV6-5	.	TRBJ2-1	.	TGTGCCAGCAGTTACACCGGGACTTCTTACAATGAGCAGTTCTTC	CASSYTGTSYNEQFF
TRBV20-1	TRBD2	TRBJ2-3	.	TGCAGTGCTCTCGCGACTAGCGGACGATCAGATACGCAGTATTTT	CSALATSGRSDTQYF
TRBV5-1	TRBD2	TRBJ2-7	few	TGCGCCAGCAGCTCCTCAGCGGGGGGGCCTTACGAGCAGTACTTC	CASSSSAGGPYEQYF
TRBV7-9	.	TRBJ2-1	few	TGTGCCAGCAGCTTAGCGGCAGTGGGCAATGAGCAGTTCTTC	CASSLAAVGNEQFF